This record looks at one TCR beta chain sequence and its context. The source of the sample is a study of blood T cells in healthy people across ages. A second roughly 7 to 11 cycle PCR used barcoded and J-beta primers. TCRdb re-called the 5' RACE reads with MiXCR, one entry per CDR3 protein. This sample has 1 million or so distinct CDR3 sequences, with 25% found just once. This CDR3 comprises 13 residues. Trimming at V came to 6 bases and at J to 4 bases, leaving 8 bases not matched to a gene. The germline gives CDR1 DFQATT, CDR2 SNEGSKA (reference sequence). This sample was shared with a second study, whose subject was T cells of mothers and their children.

The sequenced sample was blood. This sequence joins TRBV20-1 and TRBJ2-5, with 7 positions matching TRBD2. The receptor was isolated from a girl aged 2-10 years in good health. The CDR3 nucleotides are TGCAGTGCCAAGAGAAGCGGGGCAGAGACCCAGTACTTC. Protein sequence: CSAKRSGAETQYF.